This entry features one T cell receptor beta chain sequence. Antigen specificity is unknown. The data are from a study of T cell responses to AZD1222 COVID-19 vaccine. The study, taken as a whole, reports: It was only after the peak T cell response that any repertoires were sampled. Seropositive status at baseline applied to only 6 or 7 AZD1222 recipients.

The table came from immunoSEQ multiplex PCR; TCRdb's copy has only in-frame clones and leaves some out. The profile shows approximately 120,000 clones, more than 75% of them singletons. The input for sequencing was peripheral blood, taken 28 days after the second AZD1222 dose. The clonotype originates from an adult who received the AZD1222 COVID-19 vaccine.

The CDR3 DNA follows: TGTGCCAGCAGTCCCCTAGACAGGGGTGAAGAGACCCAGTACTTC. It is translated as CASSPLDRGEETQYF. The V call is TRBV11-3, the J call TRBJ2-5, with 8 bases aligning to TRBD1. Germline V gene lookup returns CDR1 SGHNT and CDR2 YENEEA. V trimming: 6 bases; J trimming: 3 bases; junction bases outside the gene matches: 9. The CDR3 loop spans 15 amino acids.